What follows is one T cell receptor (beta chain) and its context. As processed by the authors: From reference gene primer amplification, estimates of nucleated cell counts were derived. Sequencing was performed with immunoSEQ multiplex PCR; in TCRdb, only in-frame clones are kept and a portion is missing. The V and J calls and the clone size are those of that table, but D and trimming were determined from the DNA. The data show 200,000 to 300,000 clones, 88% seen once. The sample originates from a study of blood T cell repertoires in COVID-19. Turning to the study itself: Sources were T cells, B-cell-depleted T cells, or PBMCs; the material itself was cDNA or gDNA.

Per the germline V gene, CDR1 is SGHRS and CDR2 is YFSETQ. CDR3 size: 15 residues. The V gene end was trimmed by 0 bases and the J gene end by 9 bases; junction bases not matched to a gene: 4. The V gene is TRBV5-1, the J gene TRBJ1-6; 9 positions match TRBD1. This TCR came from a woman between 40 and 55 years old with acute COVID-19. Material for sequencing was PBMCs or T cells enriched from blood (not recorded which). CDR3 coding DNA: TGCGCCAGCAGCTTGGAGGGACAGGGCCCTTCACCCCTCCACTTT. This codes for CASSLEGQGPSPLHF.